This T cell receptor beta chain was sequenced for a study of PD-1 blockade in classical Hodgkin lymphoma. Looked up from germline, CDR1 is SGDLS and CDR2 is YYNGEE. Trimming removed 0 bases at V and 0 bases at J, with 7 bases between. The CDR3 is made up of 15 amino acids. A few counts support this clone. Libraries were prepared by immunoSEQ multiplex PCR; TCRdb keeps only in-frame clonotypes and omits some of them. The top ten hold about 20% of the sample, which has 46,000 or so clones, less than 85% seen once. There was relapse after autologous stem cell transplantation in every patient, and there was variation in brentuximab vedotin exposure.

Here the sequenced sample was peripheral blood mononuclear cells (PBMCs), taken before the second cycle of nivolumab. J is TRBJ1-3 and V is TRBV9; D remains unclear. This clonotype originated in a human donor with classical Hodgkin lymphoma. DNA for the CDR3: TGTGCCAGCAGCGTAGGACACGACTCTGGAAACACCATATATTTT. This sequence encodes CASSVGHDSGNTIYF.